These T cell receptor beta chains were read from a single sample in a study of blood T cell repertoires in COVID-19. Repertoires were generated with immunoSEQ multiplex PCR, while TCRdb's copy carries only in-frame clones and drops some. This repertoire shows approximately 140,000 clones, roughly 84% found once; its top ten account for about 39%. Sequenced material: peripheral blood. The receptors derive from a human donor in a cohort sampled during active COVID-19. Both conserved end residues are trimmed from each CDR3. D genes are given only for firm matches.

D	V	J	CDR3
TRBD2	TRBV2	TRBJ2-3	ASSVIASGGPTRHTQY
TRBD1	TRBV7-2	TRBJ1-4	ASSLVGTGGEKLF
TRBD1	TRBV28	TRBJ1-4	ACRRDSHEKLF
.	TRBV6-5	TRBJ2-2	ASSWTPTGELF
TRBD1	TRBV4-1	TRBJ1-6	ASSQDARDRRYNSPLH
.	TRBV11-2	TRBJ2-7	ASSLEWDTRTYEQY
TRBD1	TRBV6-1	TRBJ1-2	ASSEPGTANYGYT
.	TRBV4-1	TRBJ1-2	ASSQDHGGITYGYT
TRBD2	TRBV11-3	TRBJ2-3	ASSRNPKRGPTDTQY
.	TRBV11-1	TRBJ1-2	ASSLSRQRNYGYT
.	TRBV25-1	TRBJ1-5	ASSVQGPGQPQH
TRBD2	TRBV5-4	TRBJ2-7	ASSLERGVPYEQY
.	TRBV12-3/TRBV12-4	TRBJ1-1	ASNEGFSTEAF
.	TRBV2	TRBJ2-7	ASSIDQGYYEQY
.	TRBV6-5	TRBJ1-2	ASSTIGYGYT
TRBD1	TRBV19	TRBJ2-7	ASSLTGASYEQY
.	TRBV5-1	TRBJ1-1	ASSLAGEMGTEAF
.	TRBV19	TRBJ1-5	ASSIGRVESNQPQH
TRBD1	TRBV7-9	TRBJ2-1	ASILRFPGQGNYNEQF
TRBD2	TRBV7-2	TRBJ2-3	ASSPQPSGASTDTQY
TRBD1	TRBV5-6	TRBJ2-3	ASSRWDRGTDTQY
.	TRBV24-1	TRBJ1-5	ATRVARGHQPQH
TRBD1	TRBV18	TRBJ1-6	ASSPVPPGGYSPLH
.	TRBV7-2	TRBJ1-1	ASSSDSARGSEAF
.	TRBV14	TRBJ1-4	ASSRGGAEKLF
.	TRBV15	TRBJ1-2	ATSKDGGGYT
.	TRBV5-1	TRBJ2-6	ASKENPGANVLT
.	TRBV11-2	TRBJ2-1	ASSLDRREQF
TRBD1	TRBV2	TRBJ2-1	ASNPTGGGQF